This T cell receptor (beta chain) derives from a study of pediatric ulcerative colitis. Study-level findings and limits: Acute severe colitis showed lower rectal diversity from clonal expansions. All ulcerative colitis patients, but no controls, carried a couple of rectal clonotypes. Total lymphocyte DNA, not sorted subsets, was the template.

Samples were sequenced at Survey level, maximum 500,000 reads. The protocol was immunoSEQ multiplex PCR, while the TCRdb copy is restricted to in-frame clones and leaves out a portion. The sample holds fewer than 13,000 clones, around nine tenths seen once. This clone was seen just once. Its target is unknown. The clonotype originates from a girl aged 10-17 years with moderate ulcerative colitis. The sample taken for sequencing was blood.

CDR3 protein: CASSQDLAGVDGNTIYF. The CDR3 bases are TGTGCCAGCAGCCAAGATCTGGCAGGGGTCGATGGAAACACCATATATTTT. The chain combines TRBV14 with TRBJ1-3; tentatively, D is TRBD1 (6 bases). Trimming removed 0 bases from V and 3 bases from J, with 15 bases in between. Germline lookup yields CDR1 SGHDN and CDR2 FVKESK. The CDR3 has 17 amino acids.